This T cell receptor (beta chain) was recorded in a study of blood T cell repertoires in COVID-19. Germline lookup yields CDR1 LNHDA and CDR2 SQIVND (reference sequence). This CDR3 spans 15 amino acids. The V and J ends lost 4 bases and 2 bases, in that order; junction bases with no gene match: 7. Sequenced by immunoSEQ multiplex PCR; TCRdb stores in-frame clones only, minus some. The repertoire holds under 450,000 clones, roughly nine tenths seen once, with about 0.83% in the top ten. The rearrangement joins TRBV19 to TRBJ2-7, with 8 bases aligning to TRBD1. This receptor was taken from a middle-aged woman who had been exposed to COVID-19. The specimen was PBMCs or T cells enriched from blood (not recorded which). In nucleotides, the CDR3 is TGTGCCAGTAGTAAGAGTGGACAGGGTGCCTACGAGCAGTACTTC. As protein: CASSKSGQGAYEQYF.